The 21 T cell receptor beta chains below come from one sample, sequenced in a study of blood T cell repertoires in COVID-19. Produced via immunoSEQ multiplex PCR; TCRdb's table is partial and in-frame only. This table holds around 140,000 clones, about 80% found once. Sequenced: peripheral blood. These TCRs come from a woman aged 55-69 years with acute or convalescent COVID-19.

This chain joins TRBV30 and TRBJ1-5; no definite D call. Per germline, CDR1 GTSNPN and CDR2 SVGIG (reference sequence). Trimming removed 2 bases at V and 8 bases at J, with 10 bases between. CDR3 length: 12 residues. This chain's CDR3 is CAWSLSRKPQHF. The CDR3 DNA sequence: TGTGCCTGGAGTCTATCGAGGAAGCCCCAGCATTTT.

The chain uses TRBV2 and TRBJ2-3, with a tentative D call TRBD2 (5 bases). Germline V gene data show CDR1 as SNHLY and CDR2 as FYNNEI. The CDR3 length is 12 residues. The V and J ends lost 11 bases and 6 bases respectively, with 15 bases between them. The CDR3 DNA reads as TGTGCCTGCGGGTTATCGGGCGATACGCAGTATTTT. It is translated as CACGLSGDTQYF.

This chain connects TRBV3-1 (or the pseudogene TRBV3-2) to TRBJ2-2; TRBD1 is a possible D gene (6 bases). CDR1 and CDR2 (germline): LGHDT, YNNKEL (reference sequence). With 4 bases removed from V and 1 base from J, the gap between germline ends came to 19 bases. The CDR3 runs to 18 residues. DNA of the CDR3: TGTGCCAGCAGCCTCAGGGGCCCGGACGGGCAGAACACCGGGGAGCTGTTTTTT. Protein sequence: CASSLRGPDGQNTGELFF.

The gene calls are TRBV13 and TRBJ2-7; 9 bases are shared with TRBD1. Losses at the gene ends were 5 bases for V and 5 bases for J; bases not matched to a gene: 7. The CDR3 contains 14 residues. The germline gives CDR1 PRHDT, CDR2 FYEKMQ (reference sequence). The CDR3 is CASSHTDRGNEQYF. The DNA of the CDR3 is TGTGCCAGCAGCCATACGGACAGGGGCAACGAGCAGTACTTC.

The chain's CDR3 is CASSRQILDSPLHF. The DNA for the CDR3 is TGTGCCAGCAGTCGACAGATTCTGGACTCACCCCTCCACTTT. The chain joins TRBV6-5 to TRBJ1-6, with D possibly matching TRBD1 (5 bases). This CDR3 region has 14 residues. The V end lost 5 bases, the J end lost 10 bases, and 15 bases lay between the germline ends. The germline gives CDR1 MNHEY, CDR2 SVGAGI.

The V call is TRBV27, the J call TRBJ2-3; D is perhaps TRBD1 (6 bases). Trimming took 5 bases from V and 5 from J, leaving 23 bases between them. CDR3 length: 17 residues. Germline-derived CDR1 and CDR2 are MNHEY and SMNVEV (reference sequence). The CDR3 loop is CASSPRSGQLVGDTQYF. CDR3 sequence (DNA): TGTGCCAGCAGTCCAAGATCCGGACAGTTGGTGGGAGATACGCAGTATTTT.

The J gene is TRBJ1-6, the V gene TRBV5-1; the D is unclear. V lost 1 base, J lost 8 bases, and 16 bases lay in between. The CDR3 runs to 16 residues. CDR1 is SGHRS, CDR2 YFSETQ, per germline. As DNA, the CDR3 is TGCGCCAGCAGCTTGAATCCGGGAATATTGGATTCACCCCTCCACTTT. Encoded protein: CASSLNPGILDSPLHF.

The gene calls are TRBV24-1 and TRBJ2-7; 7 bases agree with TRBD2. The CDR3 loop spans 14 amino acids. The germline CDR1 and CDR2 sequences are KGHDR and SFDVKD. The ends lost 2 bases at V and 2 bases at J; junction bases unmatched: 2. The CDR3: CATSDSGGTYEQYF. CDR3 nucleotide sequence: TGTGCCACCAGTGATTCCGGGGGGACCTACGAGCAGTACTTC.

This rearrangement joins TRBV28 to TRBJ1-4; 9 bases agree with TRBD1. Per germline, CDR1 MDHEN and CDR2 SYDVKM. The trim removed 5 bases at V and 6 bases at J, leaving 4 bases unmatched. This CDR3 spans 14 amino acids. CDR3 in DNA: TGTGCCAGCAGTCCCTGGACAGGGGATGAAAAACTGTTTTTT. Translation: CASSPWTGDEKLFF.

In its sample, this clone was seen once. The V gene is TRBV12-5, the J gene TRBJ2-2; 8 positions agree with TRBD2. V shed 3 bases, J shed 4 bases, and the junction held 4 bases outside the gene matches. The germline CDR1 and CDR2 sequences are LGHNT and FRNRAP. This CDR3 comprises 15 residues. This CDR3 reads CASGFSGSLTGELFF. DNA of the CDR3: TGTGCTAGTGGTTTCAGCGGGAGTCTCACCGGGGAGCTGTTTTTT. Based on the CDR3 plus reference TRBV12-5 and TRBJ2-2, the full variable domain is DARVTQTPRHKVTEMGQEVTMRCQPILGHNTVFWYRQTMMQGLELLAYFRNRAPLDDSGMPKDRFSAEMPDATLATLKIQPSEPRDSAVYFCASGFSGSLTGELFFGEGSRLTVL.

This sequence joins TRBV4-1 and TRBJ2-1; 11 nucleotides match TRBD1. The CDR3 is 15 amino acids. With V trimmed by 4 bases and J by 6 bases, 5 bases remained unmatched. In germline, CDR1 is MGHRA, CDR2 YSYEKL. CDR3 loop: CASSRGQGAGNEQFF. The CDR3 bases are TGCGCCAGCAGCCGCGGACAGGGGGCAGGCAATGAGCAGTTCTTC.

The V gene is TRBV7-9, the J gene TRBJ1-2; D not certain. The CDR3 runs to 14 residues. Per the germline V gene, CDR1 is SEHNR and CDR2 is FQNEAQ (reference sequence). V was pared by 2 bases and J by 8 bases, with 15 bases between. The CDR3 here is CASSLRDGVRGYTF. As DNA, the CDR3 is TGTGCCAGCAGCTTACGTGACGGGGTACGCGGCTACACCTTC.

The V and J genes are TRBV6-1 and TRBJ1-2; 7 nucleotides align to TRBD1. Germline CDR1 reads MNHNS; CDR2 reads SASEGT. This CDR3 comprises 14 residues. With V trimmed by 3 bases and J by 2 bases, 3 bases remained unmatched. This CDR3 reads CASSDEGANYGYTF. CDR3 nucleotide sequence: TGTGCCAGCAGTGATGAGGGGGCCAACTATGGCTACACCTTC.

This clone was found a few times. The V call is TRBV29-1, the J call TRBJ1-4; D remains unclear. Germline V gene sequence: CDR1 SQVTM, CDR2 ANQGSEA. The CDR3 extends over 15 amino acids. The germline V and J ends were trimmed by 3 bases and 0 bases, with 11 bases remaining between them. The CDR3 is CSVEGGEATNEKLFF. DNA of the CDR3: TGCAGCGTTGAGGGAGGAGAGGCAACTAATGAAAAACTGTTTTTT.

This clone has just one count. This sequence joins TRBV11-2 and TRBJ2-1; D might be TRBD2 (5 bases). This CDR3 is 16 amino acids long. Germline V gene sequence: CDR1 SGHAT, CDR2 FQNNGV. Trimming stripped 6 bases from V and 12 bases from J, with 27 bases between. The CDR3 region is CASRSLSDEWRQRQFF. CDR3 DNA: TGTGCCAGCAGGTCGTTATCGGACGAGTGGAGGCAGCGGCAGTTCTTC.

The J gene is TRBJ1-1, the V gene TRBV11-3; TRBD1 matches at 8 bases. With 0 bases clipped from V and 4 bases from J, the junction kept 4 bases outside the gene matches. Germline V CDR1 and CDR2: SGHNT, YENEEA. CDR3 length: 15 amino acids. The CDR3 sequence is CASSLEGDRGTEAFF. The CDR3 nucleotides read TGTGCCAGCAGCTTAGAGGGCGACAGGGGCACTGAAGCTTTCTTT.

This chain joins TRBV9 and TRBJ2-1; maybe TRBD1 (6 bases). This CDR3 is 15 amino acids long. Between the trimmed V and J ends, which lost 3 bases and 6 bases, there was a span of 16 bases. Germline lookup yields CDR1 SGDLS and CDR2 YYNGEE. CDR3: CASSGTGTPTNEQFF. The CDR3 bases are TGTGCCAGCAGCGGGACCGGGACACCAACCAATGAGCAGTTCTTC.

V usage is TRBV11-2 and J usage is TRBJ2-1; 8 nucleotides line up with TRBD2. This CDR3 spans 12 amino acids. Looked up from germline, CDR1 is SGHAT and CDR2 is FQNNGV. V dropped 5 bases and J dropped 9; count of bases not matched to a gene: 3. The CDR3 DNA follows: TGTGCCAGCAGCGATACTAGCGGTGAGCAGTTCTTC. Amino acids: CASSDTSGEQFF. The full variable domain, in which reference TRBV11-2 and TRBJ2-1 provide the parts outside the CDR3, is EAGVAQSPRYKIIEKRQSVAFWCNPISGHATLYWYQQILGQGPKLLIQFQNNGVVDDSQLPKDRFSAERLKGVDSTLKIQPAKLEDSAVYLCASSDTSGEQFFGPGTRLTVL.

V usage is TRBV10-3 and J usage is TRBJ1-1; the D is unclear. There are 15 residues in the CDR3. V lost 0 bases, J lost 1 base, and 9 bases lay in between. Germline loops: CDR1 ENHRY, CDR2 SYGVKD. The CDR3 loop is CAISESIEANTEAFF. The CDR3 DNA sequence: TGTGCCATCAGTGAGTCGATTGAGGCGAACACTGAAGCTTTCTTT.

V and J are TRBV9 and TRBJ1-1; possible D gene TRBD1, 6 bases. In germline, CDR1 is SGDLS, CDR2 YYNGEE. With 4 bases removed from V and 1 base from J, the gap between germline ends came to 11 bases. The CDR3 has 14 amino acids. This CDR3 reads CASSTRTANTEAFF. The CDR3 DNA follows: TGTGCCAGCAGCACACGGACAGCGAACACTGAAGCTTTCTTT.

This sequence joins TRBV9 and TRBJ2-5; 9 bases are a match to TRBD2. The junction had 8 bases not matched to a gene; V was cut back by 3 bases and J by 5 bases. Germline V gene sequence: CDR1 SGDLS, CDR2 YYNGEE. CDR3 length: 15 residues. Written as DNA, the CDR3 is TGTGCCAGCAGCGCGATTAGCGGGAGAATGGAGACCCAGTACTTC. Protein: CASSAISGRMETQYF. The full variable domain, with the rest looked up from reference TRBV9 and TRBJ2-5, is DSGVTQTPKHLITATGQRVTLRCSPRSGDLSVYWYQQSLDQGLQFLIQYYNGEERAKGNILERFSAQQFPDLHSELNLSSLELGDSALYFCASSAISGRMETQYFGPGTRLLVL.